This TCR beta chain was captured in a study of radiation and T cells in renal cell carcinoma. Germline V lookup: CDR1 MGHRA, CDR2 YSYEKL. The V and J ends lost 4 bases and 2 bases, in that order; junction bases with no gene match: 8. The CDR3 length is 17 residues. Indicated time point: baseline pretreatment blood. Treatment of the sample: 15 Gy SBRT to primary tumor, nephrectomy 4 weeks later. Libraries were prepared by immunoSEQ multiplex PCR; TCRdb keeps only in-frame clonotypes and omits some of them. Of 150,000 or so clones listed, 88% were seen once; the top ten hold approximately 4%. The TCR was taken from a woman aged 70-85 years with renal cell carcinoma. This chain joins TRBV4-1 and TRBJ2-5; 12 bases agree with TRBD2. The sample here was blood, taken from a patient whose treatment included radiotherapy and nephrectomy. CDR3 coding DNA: TGCGCCAGCAGCCCCTTACTAGCGGGGGGCCGGCAAGAGACCCAGTACTTC. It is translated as CASSPLLAGGRQETQYF.